This T cell receptor (beta chain) was recovered during a study of beta chain features in type 1 diabetes. Study as a whole: The samples had 100 million to 140 million sorted cells examined in all. Whole-study results and caveats: Among all four CD4+ subsets, Type 1 diabetes patients had TCRB CDR3s that were moderately but significantly shorter. Cells with high TCR expression could be over-represented by cDNA sequencing.

The sequenced template was cDNA made from the entire isolated RNA. Generated by immunoSEQ multiplex PCR, the TCRdb table keeps only in-frame clones and is missing some. The sample gives roughly 100,000 clones, 28% of which show up once; less than 0.65% is in the top ten. For this clone: Its antigen is undetermined. One end of the junction fails to match germline, which may point to a read error.

Material: central memory CD4+ T cells from blood. This TCR derives from a woman aged 18-35 years with type 1 diabetes.

CDR3 residues: CSVELSSGGQKTQYF. The CDR3 bases are TGCAGCGTTGAACTTTCCTCAGGGGGCCAAAAGACCCAGTACTTC. This chain links TRBV29-1 with TRBJ2-5, with 8 positions matching TRBD1. CDR3 length: 15 amino acids. Germline V gene sequence: CDR1 SQVTM, CDR2 ANQGSEA. Drawing the rest from reference TRBV29-1 and TRBJ2-5, the complete variable domain is SAVISQKPSRDICQRGTSLTIQCQVDSQVTMMFWYRQQPGQSLTLIATANQGSEATYESGFVIDKFPISRPNLTFSTLTVSNMSPEDSSIYLCSVELSSGGQKTQYFGPGTRLLVL.